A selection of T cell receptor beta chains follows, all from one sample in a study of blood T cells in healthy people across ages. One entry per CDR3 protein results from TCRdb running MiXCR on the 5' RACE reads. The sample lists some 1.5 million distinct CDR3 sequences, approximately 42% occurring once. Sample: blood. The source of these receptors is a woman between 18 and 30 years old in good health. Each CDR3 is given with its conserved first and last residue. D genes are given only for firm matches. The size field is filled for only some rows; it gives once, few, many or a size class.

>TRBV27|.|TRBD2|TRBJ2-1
TGTGCCAGCAGAGGACTAGCGGGATCCTACGAGCAGTTCTTC
CASRGLAGSYEQFF
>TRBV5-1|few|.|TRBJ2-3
TGCGCCAGCGGGGGGCCAAGCACAGATACGCAGTATTTT
CASGGPSTDTQYF
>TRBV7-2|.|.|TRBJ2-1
TGTGCCAGCAGCTTAAACCCTCTCTACAATGAGCAGTTCTTC
CASSLNPLYNEQFF
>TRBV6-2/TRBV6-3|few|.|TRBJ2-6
TGTGCCAGCAGTTACGCCCTCTTCTCTGGGGCCAACGTCCTGACTTTC
CASSYALFSGANVLTF
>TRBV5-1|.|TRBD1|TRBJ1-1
TGCGCCAGCAGCTCGCGGACAGGGGCCTTGAACACTGAAGCTTTCTTT
CASSSRTGALNTEAFF
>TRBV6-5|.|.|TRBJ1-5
TGTGCCAGCAGAGGACCGGGGAGCAATCAGCCCCAGCATTTT
CASRGPGSNQPQHF
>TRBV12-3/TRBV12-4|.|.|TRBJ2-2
TGTGCCAGCAGTTTTCAAGGAAGGCTCCCCGGGGAGCTGTTTTTT
CASSFQGRLPGELFF
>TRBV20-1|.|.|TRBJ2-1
TGCAGTGCTGCACGGGGTACGCTGTACAATGAGCAGTTCTTC
CSAARGTLYNEQFF
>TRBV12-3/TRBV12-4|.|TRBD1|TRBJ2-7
TGTGCCAGCAGTTATACAGGGGGCGTTTACGAGCAGTACTTC
CASSYTGGVYEQYF
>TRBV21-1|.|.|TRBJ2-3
TGTGCCAGCAGCTCCCCCGGTGGGACAGGGGGCATAGATACGCAGTATTTT
CASSSPGGTGGIDTQYF
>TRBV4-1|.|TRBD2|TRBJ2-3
TGCGCCAGCAGCCAAGATGGTTTAGCGGGGGGGCGGGATACGCAGTATTTT
CASSQDGLAGGRDTQYF
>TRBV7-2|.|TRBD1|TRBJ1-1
TGTGCCAGCATCGGACAGGGGGGGGGGAACACTGAAGCTTTCTTT
CASIGQGGGNTEAFF
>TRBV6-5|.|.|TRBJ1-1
TGTGCCAGCAGTCCCTTCTGGACAGCGAACACTGAAGCTTTCTTT
CASSPFWTANTEAFF
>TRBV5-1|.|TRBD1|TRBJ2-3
TGCGCCAGCAGCTTGGCCCCGGGACAGGGGTCCGATACGCAGTATTTT
CASSLAPGQGSDTQYF
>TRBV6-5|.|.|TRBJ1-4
TGTGCCAGCAGTTCCTGGGGGAAAAAAAATGAAAAACTGTTTTTT
CASSSWGKKNEKLFF
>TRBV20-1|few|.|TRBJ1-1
TGCAGTGCCCTAAATCCCCAGATGAACACTGAAGCTTTCTTT
CSALNPQMNTEAFF
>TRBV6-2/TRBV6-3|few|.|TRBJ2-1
TGTGCCAGCAGTTACGACCAGCGTGGTGAGCAGTTCTTC
CASSYDQRGEQFF
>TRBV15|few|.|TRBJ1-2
TGTGCCACCAGAAAAGAAACAGGTCTCTATGGCTACACCTTC
CATRKETGLYGYTF
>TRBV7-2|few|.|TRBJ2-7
TGTGCCAGCAGGAAGGACTCGACAAACTCCTACGAGCAGTACTTC
CASRKDSTNSYEQYF
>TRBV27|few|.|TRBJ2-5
TGTGCCAGCAGTTTCGGGACATCTGTAGAGACCCAGTACTTC
CASSFGTSVETQYF
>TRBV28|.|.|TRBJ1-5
TGTGCCAGCAGTCGACTCGGGGGGGGAGGTCAGCCCCAGCATTTT
CASSRLGGGGQPQHF
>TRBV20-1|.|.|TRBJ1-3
TGCAGTGCTACACTGACCCCACGGACAACCGGAAACACCATATATTTT
CSATLTPRTTGNTIYF
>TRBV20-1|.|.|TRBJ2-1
TGCAGTGCTAGAGAAGGTACGCATGAGCAGTTCTTC
CSAREGTHEQFF
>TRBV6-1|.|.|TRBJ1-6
TGTGCCAGCCCCCGGGAGTATAATTCACCCCTCCACTTT
CASPREYNSPLHF
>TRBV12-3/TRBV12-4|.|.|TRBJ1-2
TGTGCCAGCAGTCCCAACAGACCCTATGGCTACACCTTC
CASSPNRPYGYTF
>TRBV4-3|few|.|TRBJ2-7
TGCGCCAGCAGCCCGAATACAGTTAGCTCCTACGAGCAGTACTTC
CASSPNTVSSYEQYF
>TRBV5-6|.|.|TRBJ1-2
TGTGCCAGCAGCTGGGTGGCCAGCCCCGCTTACTATGGCTACACCTTC
CASSWVASPAYYGYTF
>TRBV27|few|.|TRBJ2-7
TGTGCCAGCAGTTTATCGGTTTTTGCCCCCTACGAGCAGTACTTC
CASSLSVFAPYEQYF
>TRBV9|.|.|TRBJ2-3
TGTGCCAGCAGCCCAGGACCAGCCGGAGATACGCAGTATTTT
CASSPGPAGDTQYF
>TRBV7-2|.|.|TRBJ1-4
TGTGCCAGCAGCTTAGTGCGGGTAGGGTTGGAAAAACTGTTTTTT
CASSLVRVGLEKLFF
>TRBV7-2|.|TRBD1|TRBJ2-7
TGTGCCAGCAGCTTTCGTCGTAGGACAGGAACCACACGCAACTCCTACGAGCAGTACTTC
CASSFRRRTGTTRNSYEQYF
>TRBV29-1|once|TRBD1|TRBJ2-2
TGCAGCGTTGTCGCACCCGACAGGGCGAACACCGGGGAGCTGTTTTTT
CSVVAPDRANTGELFF
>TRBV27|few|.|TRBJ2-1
TGTGCCAGCAGTATTACAGGGAGCGCCTACAATGAGCAGTTCTTC
CASSITGSAYNEQFF
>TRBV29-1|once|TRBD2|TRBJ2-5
TGCAGCGTTGAGACTAGCGGGGCCTACAATGAGCAGTACTTC
CSVETSGAYNEQYF